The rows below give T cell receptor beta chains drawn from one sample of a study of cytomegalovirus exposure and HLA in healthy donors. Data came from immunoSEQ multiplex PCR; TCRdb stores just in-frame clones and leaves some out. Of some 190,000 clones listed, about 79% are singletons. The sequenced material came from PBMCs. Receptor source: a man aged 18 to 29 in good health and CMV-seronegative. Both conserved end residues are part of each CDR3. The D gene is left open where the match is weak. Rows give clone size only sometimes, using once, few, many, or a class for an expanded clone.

TGTGCCAGCAGCCTTCGACGCAGGACAGCGATTTCCTATAATTCACCCCTCCACTTT CASSLRRRTAISYNSPLHF TRBJ1-6 NA TRBV7-8 NA
TGTGCCAGCAGTTCATCCTACGAGCAGTACTTC CASSSSYEQYF TRBJ2-7 NA TRBV28 NA
TGTGCCAGCAGTGAAAGGGGCACTGGAAACACCATATATTTT CASSERGTGNTIYF TRBJ1-3 NA TRBV2 NA
TGCGCCAGCAGCTTCGGCGTGGGGGCCCGGAACGAGCAGTACTTC CASSFGVGARNEQYF TRBJ2-7 NA TRBV5-1 NA
TGTGCCAGCAGCTTGACTACAACTAATGAAAAACTGTTTTTT CASSLTTTNEKLFF TRBJ1-4 NA TRBV6-5 NA
TGCGCCAGCAGCCCCTCATCGGGGTATGGCTACACCTTC CASSPSSGYGYTF TRBJ1-2 NA TRBV10-1 NA
TGTGCCAGCAGCTTGGCAGGCCGAGCTAACTATGGCTACACCTTC CASSLAGRANYGYTF TRBJ1-2 NA TRBV5-4 NA
TGTGCCAGTAGTATAAGGAGTTGGGACACCGGGGAGCTGTTTTTT CASSIRSWDTGELFF TRBJ2-2 NA TRBV19 few
TGTGCCAGCAGTCCCGCGGGGGCGATACAAGAGACCCAGTACTTC CASSPAGAIQETQYF TRBJ2-5 NA TRBV6-5 once
TGTGCCAGCAGCCTAGGAAGGGTCGCCCAGGGCGAGCAGTACTTC CASSLGRVAQGEQYF TRBJ2-7 NA TRBV7-9 once
TGCGCCAGCAGCCAAGAGAGCAGGGATCGGGGCTACACCTTC CASSQESRDRGYTF TRBJ1-2 NA TRBV4-1 NA
TGTGCCATCAGTGAGTCTGGGGGACAGAACACTGAAGCTTTCTTT CAISESGGQNTEAFF TRBJ1-1 NA TRBV10-3 once
TGTGCCAGCTCACCCGACAGGAAAAATTCACCCCTCCACTTT CASSPDRKNSPLHF TRBJ1-6 NA TRBV18 NA
TGCAGCGTGCTTCAGGGGGCTAAGACGCAGTATTTT CSVLQGAKTQYF TRBJ2-3 TRBD1 TRBV29-1 NA
TGTGCCAGCAGCCTATACCGGGACAGGGTAGCAGATACGCAGTATTTT CASSLYRDRVADTQYF TRBJ2-3 TRBD1 TRBV5-6 NA
TGTGCCAGCAGCTCACGGACAGGGGCGGCCTACGAGCAGTACTTC CASSSRTGAAYEQYF TRBJ2-7 TRBD1 TRBV7-9 NA
TGTGCCAGCAAGATTACAGGGGGCAGGTCCTATAATTCACCCCTCCACTTT CASKITGGRSYNSPLHF TRBJ1-6 TRBD1 TRBV19 few
TGTGCCAGCAGCCTTGGGACTAATTCTTACAATGAGCAGTTCTTC CASSLGTNSYNEQFF TRBJ2-1 TRBD2 TRBV7-6 NA
TGTGCCAGTAGTGTACTAGCGGGGGTTGGAAACATTCAGTACTTC CASSVLAGVGNIQYF TRBJ2-4 TRBD2 TRBV19 NA
TGTGCCAGCAGCGTAGGCGGGGGGGCCGGGAATGAGCAGTTCTTC CASSVGGGAGNEQFF TRBJ2-1 TRBD2 TRBV9 NA
TGCGCCAGCAGCTTGGTGGGCGCAACCTATAATTCACCCCTCCACTTT CASSLVGATYNSPLHF TRBJ1-6 NA TRBV5-1 NA
TGTGCCAGCAGCGTAGCTGAGGGAGGTCCCTACGAGCAGTACTTC CASSVAEGGPYEQYF TRBJ2-7 NA TRBV9 NA
TGTGCCAGCACCCTCAATCAGGATACGCAGTATTTT CASTLNQDTQYF TRBJ2-3 NA TRBV28 NA
TGCAGTGCTTTCGACAGGCGAGGCTACACCTTC CSAFDRRGYTF TRBJ1-2 NA TRBV20-1 once
TGTGCCAGCAGTCGAAGACAGGGGTTCACGGAAAAACTGTTTTTT CASSRRQGFTEKLFF TRBJ1-4 TRBD1 TRBV6-6 NA
TGTGCCAGCAGTCCCGGGTATACAGATACGCAGTATTTT CASSPGYTDTQYF TRBJ2-3 NA TRBV6-6 NA
TGTGCCAGCAGTGCACAGGGGCCGAATGAAAAACTGTTTTTT CASSAQGPNEKLFF TRBJ1-4 TRBD1 TRBV28 NA
TGTGCCAGCAGCCACGACGGGACAGCCTACAATGAGCAGTTCTTC CASSHDGTAYNEQFF TRBJ2-1 TRBD1 TRBV28 NA
TGTGCCACCACCCCGGTCGACGGGTCCTACGAGCAGTACTTC CATTPVDGSYEQYF TRBJ2-7 NA TRBV15 NA
TGTGCCAGCAGCGGGGGGGCGTCTCAGTTCTTC CASSGGASQFF TRBJ2-1 NA TRBV5-6 NA
TGTGCCAGCAGGGGGGGTGTGGCTGGCTACACCTTC CASRGGVAGYTF TRBJ1-2 NA TRBV27 few
TGTGCCAGCAGTGAAAGGTCTAGCGGGAGCTCCCCTAGCACAGATACGCAGTATTTT CASSERSSGSSPSTDTQYF TRBJ2-3 TRBD2 TRBV2 NA
TGTGCCAGCAGCCAAGAGCGGGGGGGCGCGGAGACCCAGTACTTC CASSQERGGAETQYF TRBJ2-5 TRBD2 TRBV4-2 NA
TGTGCTAGCAGCCCCGGAATTCGACTAGCGGGGGCTCAGTGGGAGCAGTTCTTC CASSPGIRLAGAQWEQFF TRBJ2-1 TRBD2 TRBV7-7 NA
TGCGCCAGCAGCTTGGGGGACAGGGGTGTGAACACTGAAGCTTTCTTT CASSLGDRGVNTEAFF TRBJ1-1 TRBD1 TRBV5-1 NA
TGTGCCAGCAGCTTAAGGGCAGGGGGCAATCAGCCCCAGCATTTT CASSLRAGGNQPQHF TRBJ1-5 NA TRBV7-8 NA
TGTGCCAGCAGCTTGGCCGCCGGGACAGGTCGTTCCTACGAGCAGTACTTC CASSLAAGTGRSYEQYF TRBJ2-7 TRBD1 TRBV5-4 NA
TGTGCCAGCATGGGGGGTTTGACTGAAGCTTTCTTT CASMGGLTEAFF TRBJ1-1 NA TRBV6-1 NA
TGTGCCAGCAGCCCGGGACAGGGAGTTTCGCTGTTTTTT CASSPGQGVSLFF TRBJ1-4 TRBD1 TRBV7-2 NA
TGTGCCAGCAGTCTCGACAGGGTTGGCGGTGGCTACACCTTC CASSLDRVGGGYTF TRBJ1-2 TRBD1 TRBV28 NA